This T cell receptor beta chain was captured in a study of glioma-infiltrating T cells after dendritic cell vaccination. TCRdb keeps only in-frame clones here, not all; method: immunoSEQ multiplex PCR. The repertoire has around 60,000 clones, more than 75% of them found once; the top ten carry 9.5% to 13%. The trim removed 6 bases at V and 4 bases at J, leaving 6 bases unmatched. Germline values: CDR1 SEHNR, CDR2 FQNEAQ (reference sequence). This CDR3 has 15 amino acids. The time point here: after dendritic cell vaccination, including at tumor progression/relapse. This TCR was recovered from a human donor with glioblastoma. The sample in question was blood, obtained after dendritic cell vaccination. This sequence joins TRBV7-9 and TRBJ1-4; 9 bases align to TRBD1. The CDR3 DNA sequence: TGTGCCAGCAGAGGGACAGGGCCCCATAATGAAAAACTGTTTTTT. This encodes CASRGTGPHNEKLFF.